This TCR beta chain was observed in a study of blood T cells in healthy people across ages. With a J-beta primer mix and a sample-barcoded 5' primer, a second PCR ran about 7 to 12 cycles. Via MiXCR, TCRdb re-called the 5' RACE reads, giving one row per CDR3 protein. The repertoire holds 1.5 million to 2 million distinct CDR3 sequences, roughly 49% seen once, with over 2% in the top ten. Per the germline V gene, CDR1 is DFQATT and CDR2 is SNEGSKA (reference sequence). This CDR3 comprises 13 residues. With regard to this clonotype: Its antigen is unidentified. A read error may account for a junction end that differs from germline.

Researchers isolated at least 7 million PBMCs per sample. Per sample, at least 6 micrograms of total RNA were extracted. General study findings and limits: Shifts in expanded clonotypes may have been confounded by donor CMV status, which was unknown.

This TCR was sampled from a woman between 40 and 55 years old in good health. The V call is TRBV20-1, the J call TRBJ2-2; a weak D match, TRBD2 (6 bases). The sequenced material came from blood. Written as DNA, the CDR3 is TGCAGTGCTCGGGACTGGAGGGGCGGGGAGTTGTTTTTT. Its translation: CSARDWRGGELFF.